This T cell receptor beta chain was sequenced during a study of blood T cells in healthy people across ages. Findings and caveats of the study: Estimated diversity, derived from one million T cells, was regarded as an underestimate. Researchers report that TCR beta diversity correlated strongly with naive T cell percentage.

The table lists this clonotype with a few counts. Antigen specificity is unknown. A second PCR of 7 to 11 cycles used a sample-barcoded 5' primer and a J-beta primer mix. Each cDNA molecule was tagged by a template-switch adaptor that had 12 random nucleotides. TCRdb processed the 5' RACE reads anew with MiXCR; each CDR3 protein has one entry. In the table there are around 1.1 million distinct CDR3 sequences, less than 45% of which are singletons. This CDR3 is built from 15 residues. V lost 5 bases to trimming and J lost 3 bases; unmatched junction nucleotides: 9. Donors gave around 10 milliliters of peripheral blood apiece.

The TCR originated in a man aged 18 to 30 in good health. Sequenced input: blood. This chain uses TRBV12-3 or TRBV12-4 with TRBJ2-5, with 7 bases aligning to TRBD1. The CDR3 here is CASSIAAGGKETQYF. CDR3 bases: TGTGCCAGCAGTATCGCCGCAGGGGGAAAAGAGACCCAGTACTTC.